This entry lists 6 T cell receptor beta chains sequenced from one sample in a study of shared clonotypes between healthy human individuals. The data were produced by immunoSEQ multiplex PCR, yet TCRdb's version contains in-frame clones alone and is incomplete. The sample records roughly 760,000 clones, over 65% being singletons. Source material: memory CD4+ T cells sorted from blood. The subset was: CD45RA-negative fraction. The receptors derive from a young woman in good health.

The chain is built from TRBV28 and TRBJ2-7; 11 positions match TRBD2. This CDR3 is 16 amino acids long. From germline, CDR1 is MDHEN and CDR2 SYDVKM. The V gene end was trimmed by 5 bases and the J gene end by 1 base; junction bases not matched to a gene: 7. The CDR3 nucleotides read TGTGCCAGCAGTATGTCACTAGCGGGAGTATCCTACGAGCAGTACTTC. Translating gives CASSMSLAGVSYEQYF.

This clone was observed many times. Additional DNA sequences in this sample encode the identical CDR3. The chain links TRBV28 to TRBJ1-4; tentative D call: TRBD1 (5 bases). Germline CDR1 is MDHEN and CDR2 is SYDVKM. Trimming shortened V by 4 bases and J by 13 bases, and 13 bases separated the two germline ends. The CDR3 has 12 residues. The DNA of the CDR3 is TGTGCCAGCAGTTCGTCAACGGGACGACTGTTTTTT. Translation: CASSSSTGRLFF.

This clone was seen a few times. The chain combines TRBV9 with TRBJ2-1, with a weak D call TRBD1 (6 bases). From germline, CDR1 is SGDLS and CDR2 YYNGEE. The ends were cut back, 0 bases at V and 9 bases at J, with 10 bases in the middle. This CDR3 is built from 13 residues. The DNA for the CDR3 is TGTGCCAGCAGCGTAGAACAGGGTGGTGAGCAGTTCTTC. It translates to CASSVEQGGEQFF.

CDR3 region: CASTGAGPPHEQYF. DNA for the CDR3: TGTGCCAGCACCGGAGCGGGTCCCCCCCACGAGCAGTACTTC. V gene TRBV6-5 combines with J gene TRBJ2-7, with D perhaps matching TRBD2 (6 bases). In germline, CDR1 is MNHEY, CDR2 SVGAGI. The CDR3 runs to 14 residues. V was pared by 7 bases and J by 5 bases, with 18 bases between.

In this sample, this clone turned up a few times. V gene TRBV19 combines with J gene TRBJ2-7, with a tentative D call TRBD2 (6 bases). There are 14 residues in the CDR3. In germline, CDR1 is LNHDA, CDR2 SQIVND (reference sequence). Trimming removed 5 bases from V and 0 bases from J, with 11 bases in between. As DNA, the CDR3 is TGTGCCAGTAGTCCTTGGGACTCCTCCTACGAGCAGTACTTC. Its translation is CASSPWDSSYEQYF.

This clone was detected a few times. The chain recombines TRBV6-5 with TRBJ2-7; D not resolved. Trimming removed 6 bases from V and 6 bases from J, with 15 bases in between. Germline values: CDR1 MNHEY, CDR2 SVGAGI. The CDR3 is 13 residues long. As DNA, the CDR3 is TGTGCCAGCAGGCTGGACCTGGCCCGCGAGCAGTACTTC. It codes for CASRLDLAREQYF.